The 9 T cell receptor beta chains listed next were all sequenced from one sample in a study of T cell clones after liver transplantation. Using immunoSEQ multiplex PCR, the repertoire was profiled, and TCRdb retains in-frame clones only, with some absent. Seen here are about 70,000 clones, under 90% observed once, and the top ten hold 0.79%. This specimen consisted of CD4+ T cells from blood, obtained 12 months after liver transplant. The source of these receptors is a human patient who received a liver transplant. A subset of T cells may come from the graft donor.

This chain links TRBV6-1 with TRBJ1-4; TRBD1 aligns across 7 bases. The CDR3 is 14 amino acids. V lost 2 bases and J lost 5; bases outside the gene matches: 2. CDR1 is MNHNS, CDR2 SASEGT, per germline. This chain's CDR3 is CASSENRGNEKLFF. CDR3 coding DNA: TGTGCCAGCAGTGAAAACAGGGGAAATGAAAAACTGTTTTTT.

Only one count was recorded for this clone. CDR3 sequence (DNA): TGTGCCAGCAGCTTGGCGACATACGGGACAGGGGGCAATCAGCCCCAGCATTTT. It is translated as CASSLATYGTGGNQPQHF. This chain connects TRBV5-5 to TRBJ1-5; TRBD1 matches at 10 bases. The ends lost 0 bases at V and 2 bases at J; junction bases unmatched: 8. Germline CDR1 reads SGHKS; CDR2 reads YYEKEE (reference sequence). CDR3 length equals 18 residues. Looking up the rest from reference TRBV5-5 and TRBJ1-5 gives the full variable domain: DAGVTQSPTHLIKTRGQQVTLRCSPISGHKSVSWYQQVLGQGPQFIFQYYEKEERGRGNFPDRFSARQFPNYSSELNVNALLLGDSALYLCASSLATYGTGGNQPQHFGDGTRLSIL.

The V and J genes are TRBV27 and TRBJ2-7; maybe TRBD1 (6 bases). Between the trimmed V and J ends, which lost 6 bases and 5 bases, there was a span of 17 bases. Germline V lookup: CDR1 MNHEY, CDR2 SMNVEV (reference sequence). There are 14 residues in the CDR3. This CDR3 reads CASSRGTTRNEQYF. CDR3 nucleotide sequence: TGTGCCAGCAGCCGTGGGACAACTCGGAACGAGCAGTACTTC.

J is TRBJ2-7 and V is TRBV2, with 8 bases identical to TRBD1. Germline trimming cut 1 base from V and 2 bases from J; bases unmatched to any gene: 10. CDR3 size: 17 residues. The germline gives CDR1 SNHLY, CDR2 FYNNEI. The CDR3 DNA reads TGTGCCAGCAGTGAAGACCCCTCCGGACAGGGTCCCTACGAGCAGTACTTC. Translation gives CASSEDPSGQGPYEQYF.

This rearrangement joins TRBV7-2 to TRBJ2-1, with 8 nucleotides matching TRBD2. CDR3 size: 14 residues. Germline CDR1 and CDR2: SGHTA and FQGNSA. V shed 3 bases and J 6 bases; nucleotides not matched to a gene: 4. CDR3 nucleotide sequence: TGTGCCAGCAGCTTCACTAGCGGTGGCAATGAGCAGTTCTTC. It codes for CASSFTSGGNEQFF.

The chain carries TRBV27 and TRBJ2-7; D is possibly TRBD1 (6 bases). Trimming pared 6 bases from V and 9 bases from J, leaving 33 bases between. This CDR3 has 18 residues. The germline gives CDR1 MNHEY, CDR2 SMNVEV (reference sequence). In DNA, the CDR3 is TGTGCCAGCAGGCCGCTTACAATGCGAGACAGGTTATATTCCGGGCAGTACTTC. This translates into CASRPLTMRDRLYSGQYF.

This clone was detected only once. The chain has TRBV9 and TRBJ2-7; 10 nucleotides align to TRBD2. Trimming at V came to 4 bases and at J to 6 bases, leaving 10 bases not matched to a gene. In germline, CDR1 is SGDLS, CDR2 YYNGEE. This CDR3 contains 15 residues. The CDR3 loop reads CASSPQREGPSEQYF. The CDR3 coding sequence is TGTGCCAGCAGCCCCCAGCGGGAGGGCCCTAGCGAGCAGTACTTC.

The chain has TRBV18 and TRBJ2-3, with a weak D call TRBD2 (5 bases). Germline lookup yields CDR1 KGHSH and CDR2 LQKENI. CDR3 length: 16 amino acids. V lost 6 bases to trimming and J lost 0 bases, with 16 bases between them. CDR3 coding DNA: TGTGCCAGCTCCACGGTCGGACTTCATAGCACAGATACGCAGTATTTT. This gives the protein CASSTVGLHSTDTQYF.

This chain uses TRBV5-4 with TRBJ1-2; no clear D gene. The germline CDR1 and CDR2 sequences are SGHNT and YYREEE (reference sequence). The CDR3 contains 17 residues. Deletions cut 0 bases from V and 0 bases from J, with 15 bases between. CDR3 nucleotide sequence: TGTGCCAGCAGCTTGGGGGCAGCACTCTACCCTAACTATGGCTACACCTTC. Translation gives CASSLGAALYPNYGYTF.